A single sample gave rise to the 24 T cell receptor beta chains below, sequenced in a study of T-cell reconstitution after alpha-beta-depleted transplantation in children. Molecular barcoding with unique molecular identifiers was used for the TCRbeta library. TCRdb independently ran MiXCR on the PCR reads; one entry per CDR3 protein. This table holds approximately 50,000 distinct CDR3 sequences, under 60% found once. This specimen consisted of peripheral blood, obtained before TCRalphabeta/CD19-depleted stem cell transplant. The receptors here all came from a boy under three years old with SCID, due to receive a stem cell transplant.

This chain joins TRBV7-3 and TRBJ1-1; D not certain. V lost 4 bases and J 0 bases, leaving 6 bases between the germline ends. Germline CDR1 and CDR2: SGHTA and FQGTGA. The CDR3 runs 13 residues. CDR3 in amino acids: CASSSAMNTEAFF. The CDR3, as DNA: TGTGCCAGCAGCTCCGCTATGAACACTGAAGCTTTCTTT.

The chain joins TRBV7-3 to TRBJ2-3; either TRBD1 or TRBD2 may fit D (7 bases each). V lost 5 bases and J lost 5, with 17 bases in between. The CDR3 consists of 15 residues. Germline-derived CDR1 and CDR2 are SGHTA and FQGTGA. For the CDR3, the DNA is TGTGCCAGCAGCCCGCAGGGGGGGATCGGAGATACGCAGTATTTT. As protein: CASSPQGGIGDTQYF. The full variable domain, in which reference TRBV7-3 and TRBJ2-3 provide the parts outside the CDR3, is GAGVSQTPSNKVTEKGKYVELRCDPISGHTALYWYRQSLGQGPEFLIYFQGTGAADDSGLPNDRFFAVRPEGSVSTLKIQRTERGDSAVYLCASSPQGGIGDTQYFGPGTRLTVL.

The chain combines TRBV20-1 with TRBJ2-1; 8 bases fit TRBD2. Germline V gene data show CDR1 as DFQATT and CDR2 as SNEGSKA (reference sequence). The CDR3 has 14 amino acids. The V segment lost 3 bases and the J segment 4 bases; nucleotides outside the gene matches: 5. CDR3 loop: CSARQAGEYNEQFF. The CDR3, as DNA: TGCAGTGCTAGGCAAGCGGGGGAGTACAATGAGCAGTTCTTC.

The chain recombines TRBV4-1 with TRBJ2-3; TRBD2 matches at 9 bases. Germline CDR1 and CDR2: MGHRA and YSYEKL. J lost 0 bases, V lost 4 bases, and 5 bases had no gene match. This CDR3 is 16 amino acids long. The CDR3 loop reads CASSPSGAPSTDTQYF. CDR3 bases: TGCGCCAGCAGCCCTAGCGGGGCCCCTAGCACAGATACGCAGTATTTT.

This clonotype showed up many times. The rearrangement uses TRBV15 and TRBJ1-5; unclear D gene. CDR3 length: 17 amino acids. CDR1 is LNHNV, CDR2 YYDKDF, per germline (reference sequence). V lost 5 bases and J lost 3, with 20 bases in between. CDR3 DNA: TGTGCCACCAGCCCCACGGCCTTATTCGGGGACAATCAGCCCCAGCATTTT. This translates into CATSPTALFGDNQPQHF. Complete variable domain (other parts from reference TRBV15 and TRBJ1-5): DAMVIQNPRYQVTQFGKPVTLSCSQTLNHNVMYWYQQKSSQAPKLLFHYYDKDFNNEADTPDNFQSRRPNTSFCFLDIRSPGLGDTAMYLCATSPTALFGDNQPQHFGDGTRLSIL.

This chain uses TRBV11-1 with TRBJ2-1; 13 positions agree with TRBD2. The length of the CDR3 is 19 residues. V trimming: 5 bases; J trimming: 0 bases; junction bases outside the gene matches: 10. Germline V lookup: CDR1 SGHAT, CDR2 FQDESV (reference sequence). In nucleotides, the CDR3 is TGTGCCAGCAGCCCACTCCCGGGACTAGCGGGGATCTCCTACAATGAGCAGTTCTTC. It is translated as CASSPLPGLAGISYNEQFF.

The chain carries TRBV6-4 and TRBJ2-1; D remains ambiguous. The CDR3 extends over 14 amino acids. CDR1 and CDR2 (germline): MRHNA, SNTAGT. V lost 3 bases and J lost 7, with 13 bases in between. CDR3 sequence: CASSDDQEFNEQFF. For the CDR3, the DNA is TGTGCCAGCAGTGATGACCAGGAGTTTAATGAGCAGTTCTTC.

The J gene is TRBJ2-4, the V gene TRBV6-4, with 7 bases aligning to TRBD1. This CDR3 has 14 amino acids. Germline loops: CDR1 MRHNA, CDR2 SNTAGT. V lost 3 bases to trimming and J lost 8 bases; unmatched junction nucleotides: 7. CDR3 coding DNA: TGTGCCAGCAGTGATCGAGGGGGCCGTGACATTCAGTACTTC. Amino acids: CASSDRGGRDIQYF.

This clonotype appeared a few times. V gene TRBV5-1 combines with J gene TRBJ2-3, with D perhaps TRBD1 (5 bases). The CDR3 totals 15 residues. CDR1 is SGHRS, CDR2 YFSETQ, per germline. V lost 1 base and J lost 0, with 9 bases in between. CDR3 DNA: TGCGCCAGCAGCTTGCAGGGTGAAAGCACAGATACGCAGTATTTT. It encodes CASSLQGESTDTQYF.

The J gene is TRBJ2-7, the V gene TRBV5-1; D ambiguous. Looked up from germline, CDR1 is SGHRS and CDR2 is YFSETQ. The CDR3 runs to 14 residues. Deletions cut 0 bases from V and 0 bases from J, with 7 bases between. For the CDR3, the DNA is TGCGCCAGCAGCTTGGGGGGTCGCTCCTACGAGCAGTACTTC. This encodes CASSLGGRSYEQYF.

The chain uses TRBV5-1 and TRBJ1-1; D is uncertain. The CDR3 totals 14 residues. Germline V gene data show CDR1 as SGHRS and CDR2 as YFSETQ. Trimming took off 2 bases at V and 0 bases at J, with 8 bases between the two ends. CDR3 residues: CASSFGGMNTEAFF. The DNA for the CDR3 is TGCGCCAGCAGCTTCGGCGGGATGAACACTGAAGCTTTCTTT.

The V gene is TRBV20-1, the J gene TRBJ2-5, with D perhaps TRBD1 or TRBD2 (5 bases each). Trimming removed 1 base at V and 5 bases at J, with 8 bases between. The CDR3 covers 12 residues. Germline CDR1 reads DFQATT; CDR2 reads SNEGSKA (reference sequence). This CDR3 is CSARGGAETQYF. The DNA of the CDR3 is TGCAGTGCTAGAGGAGGGGCGGAGACCCAGTACTTC.

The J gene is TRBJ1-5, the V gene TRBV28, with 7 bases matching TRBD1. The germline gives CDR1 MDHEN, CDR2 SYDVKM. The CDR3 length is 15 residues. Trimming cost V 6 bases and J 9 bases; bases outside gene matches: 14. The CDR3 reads CASSKRTGARMPQHF. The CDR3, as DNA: TGTGCCAGCAGCAAACGTACAGGGGCGCGCATGCCCCAGCATTTT. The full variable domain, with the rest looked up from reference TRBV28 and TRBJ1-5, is DVKVTQSSRYLVKRTGEKVFLECVQDMDHENMFWYRQDPGLGLRLIYFSYDVKMKEKGDIPEGYSVSREKKERFSLILESASTNQTSMYLCASSKRTGARMPQHFGDGTRLSIL.

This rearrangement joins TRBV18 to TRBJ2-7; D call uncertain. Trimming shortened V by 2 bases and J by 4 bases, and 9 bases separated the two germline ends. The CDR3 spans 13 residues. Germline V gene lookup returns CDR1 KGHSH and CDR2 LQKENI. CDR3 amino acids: CASSPGVSYEQYF. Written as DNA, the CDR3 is TGTGCCAGCTCACCAGGGGTTTCGTACGAGCAGTACTTC.

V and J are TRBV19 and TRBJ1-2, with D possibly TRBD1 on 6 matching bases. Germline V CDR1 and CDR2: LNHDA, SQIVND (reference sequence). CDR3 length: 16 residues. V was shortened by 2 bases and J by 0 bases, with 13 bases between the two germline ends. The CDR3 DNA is TGTGCCAGTAGTATACGCTCAAGGGGGACTAACTATGGCTACACCTTC. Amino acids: CASSIRSRGTNYGYTF. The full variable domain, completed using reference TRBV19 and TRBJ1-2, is DGGITQSPKYLFRKEGQNVTLSCEQNLNHDAMYWYRQDPGQGLRLIYYSQIVNDFQKGDIAEGYSVSREKKESFPLTVTSAQKNPTAFYLCASSIRSRGTNYGYTFGSGTRLTVV.

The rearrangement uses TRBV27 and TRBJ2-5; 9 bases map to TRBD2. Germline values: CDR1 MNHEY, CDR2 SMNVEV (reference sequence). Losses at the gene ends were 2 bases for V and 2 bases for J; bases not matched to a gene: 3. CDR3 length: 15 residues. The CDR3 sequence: CASSLLAGLQETQYF. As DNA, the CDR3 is TGTGCCAGCAGTTTACTAGCGGGGCTTCAAGAGACCCAGTACTTC.

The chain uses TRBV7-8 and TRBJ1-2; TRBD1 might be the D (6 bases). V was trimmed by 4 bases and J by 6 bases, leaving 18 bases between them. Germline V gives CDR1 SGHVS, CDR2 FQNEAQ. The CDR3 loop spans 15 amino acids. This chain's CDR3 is CASSYLYRESDGYTF. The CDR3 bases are TGTGCCAGCAGCTACCTATACAGGGAATCGGATGGCTACACCTTC.

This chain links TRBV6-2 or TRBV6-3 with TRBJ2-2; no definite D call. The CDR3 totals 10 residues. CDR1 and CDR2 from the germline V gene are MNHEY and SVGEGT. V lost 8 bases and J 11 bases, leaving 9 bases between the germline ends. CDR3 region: CASGPAELFF. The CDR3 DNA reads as TGTGCCAGCGGACCAGCAGAGCTGTTTTTT.

DNA for the CDR3: TGTGCCAGTAGTATATGGGGAATGGACAGCAATGAGCAGTTCTTC. Translated: CASSIWGMDSNEQFF. The chain joins TRBV19 to TRBJ2-1; D is perhaps TRBD1 (6 bases). Germline lookup yields CDR1 LNHDA and CDR2 SQIVND (reference sequence). This CDR3 has 15 amino acids. Trimming took off 2 bases at V and 6 bases at J, with 14 bases between the two ends.

In DNA, the CDR3 is TGTGCCAGCAGTGAAGCCTTCTCGGTAGCGGGGGGGCCCTACAATGAGCAGTTCTTC. This codes for CASSEAFSVAGGPYNEQFF. The V and J genes are TRBV6-1 and TRBJ2-1; the match to TRBD2 covers 11 bases. Germline V lookup: CDR1 MNHNS, CDR2 SASEGT. The trim removed 0 bases at V and 2 bases at J, leaving 9 bases unmatched. The CDR3 has 19 residues.

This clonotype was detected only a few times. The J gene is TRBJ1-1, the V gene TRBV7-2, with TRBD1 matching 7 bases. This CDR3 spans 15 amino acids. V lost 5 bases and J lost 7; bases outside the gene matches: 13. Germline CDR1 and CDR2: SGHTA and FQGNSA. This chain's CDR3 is CASSQSGTVIIEAFF. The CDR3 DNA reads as TGTGCCAGCAGCCAATCCGGGACAGTCATTATTGAAGCTTTCTTT.

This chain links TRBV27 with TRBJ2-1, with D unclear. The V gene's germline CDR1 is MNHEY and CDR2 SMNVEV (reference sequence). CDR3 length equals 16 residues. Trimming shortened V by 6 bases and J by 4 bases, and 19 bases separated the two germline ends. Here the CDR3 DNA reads TGTGCCAGCAGCCTTCGATGGGTCCCTAGTTACAATGAGCAGTTCTTC. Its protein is CASSLRWVPSYNEQFF.

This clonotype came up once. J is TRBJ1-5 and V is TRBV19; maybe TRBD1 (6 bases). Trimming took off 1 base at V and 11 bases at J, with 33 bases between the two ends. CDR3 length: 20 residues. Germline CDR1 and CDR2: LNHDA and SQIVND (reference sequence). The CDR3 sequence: CASSIGGGTYRPPSYRSQHF. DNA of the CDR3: TGTGCCAGTAGTATAGGAGGGGGAACCTACCGACCACCCTCCTACCGATCCCAGCATTTT.

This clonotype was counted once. CDR3 sequence reads: CASSHGQGRRGTDTQYF. CDR3 sequence (DNA): TGTGCCAGCAGTCATGGACAGGGCCGAAGAGGCACAGATACGCAGTATTTT. This sequence joins TRBV27 and TRBJ2-3, with TRBD1 identical over 8 bases. V lost 5 bases to trimming and J lost 1 base; unmatched junction nucleotides: 11. This CDR3 spans 17 amino acids. Per the germline V gene, CDR1 is MNHEY and CDR2 is SMNVEV (reference sequence).